This TCR beta chain was profiled in a study of blood T cell repertoires in COVID-19. Study-wide background: In each case, the material was cDNA or gDNA derived from T cells, B-cell-depleted T cells, or PBMCs.

Recruits, aged roughly 18 to 95 years, lived in 24 US areas. CDR3 length equals 13 residues. Looked up from germline, CDR1 is MGHDK and CDR2 is SYGVNS. Trimming pared 6 bases from V and 8 bases from J, leaving 11 bases between. Only in-frame clones appear in the TCRdb table, and some are missing; sequencing was by immunoSEQ multiplex PCR. Of under 200,000 clones in the sample, over 75% are singletons; the top ten hold around 10%. This sequence was found in a man aged 50-60 years who had recovered from COVID-19. This rearrangement joins TRBV25-1 to TRBJ1-6; D ambiguous. Sequencing input: PBMCs or T cells enriched from blood (not recorded which). CDR3 nucleotide sequence: TGTGCCAGCAGGTCTAGCGGAGATTCACCCCTCCACTTT. Amino acid sequence: CASRSSGDSPLHF. Supplemented by reference TRBV25-1 and TRBJ1-6, the full variable domain reads EADIYQTPRYLVIGTGKKITLECSQTMGHDKMYWYQQDPGMELHLIHYSYGVNSTEKGDLSSESTVSRIRTEHFPLTLESARPSHTSQYLCASRSSGDSPLHFGNGTRLTVT.